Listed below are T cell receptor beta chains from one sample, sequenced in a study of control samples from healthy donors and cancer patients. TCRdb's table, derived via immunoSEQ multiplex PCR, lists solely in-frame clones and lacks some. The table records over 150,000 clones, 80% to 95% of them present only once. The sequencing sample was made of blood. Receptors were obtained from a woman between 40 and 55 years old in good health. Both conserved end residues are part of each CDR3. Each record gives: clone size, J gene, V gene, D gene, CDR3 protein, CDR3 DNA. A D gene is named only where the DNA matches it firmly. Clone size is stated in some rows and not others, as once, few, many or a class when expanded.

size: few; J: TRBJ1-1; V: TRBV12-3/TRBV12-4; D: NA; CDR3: CASSLGTPAAFF; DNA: TGTGCCAGCAGTTTGGGGACTCCAGCCGCTTTCTTT
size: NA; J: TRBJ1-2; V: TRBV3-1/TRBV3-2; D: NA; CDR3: CASSQGAEGGGGYTF; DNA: TGTGCCAGCAGCCAAGGGGCTGAGGGGGGAGGGGGCTACACCTTC
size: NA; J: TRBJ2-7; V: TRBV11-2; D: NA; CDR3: CASSLEASYEQYF; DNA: TGTGCCAGCAGCTTAGAGGCTTCCTACGAGCAGTACTTC
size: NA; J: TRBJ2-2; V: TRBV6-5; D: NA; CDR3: CASSYARPEGTGELFF; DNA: TGTGCCAGCAGTTACGCCAGACCCGAGGGCACCGGGGAGCTGTTTTTT
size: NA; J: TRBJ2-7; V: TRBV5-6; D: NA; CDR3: CASSRGSYEQYF; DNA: TGTGCCAGCAGCCGGGGGTCCTACGAGCAGTACTTC
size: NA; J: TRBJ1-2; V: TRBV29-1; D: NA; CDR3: CSVEPDSFHGYTF; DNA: TGCAGCGTTGAACCCGACAGCTTCCATGGCTACACCTTC
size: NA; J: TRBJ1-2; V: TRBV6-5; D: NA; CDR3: CASSSSPRSYGYTF; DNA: TGTGCCAGCAGTTCCTCCCCCAGGAGCTATGGCTACACCTTC
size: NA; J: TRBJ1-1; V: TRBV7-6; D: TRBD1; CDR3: CASSFAGGQGNTEAFF; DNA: TGTGCCAGCAGCTTCGCGGGAGGACAGGGAAATACTGAAGCTTTCTTT
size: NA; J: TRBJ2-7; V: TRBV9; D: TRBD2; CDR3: CASSEGLESYEQYF; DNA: TGTGCCAGCAGCGAGGGACTAGAGTCTTACGAGCAGTACTTC
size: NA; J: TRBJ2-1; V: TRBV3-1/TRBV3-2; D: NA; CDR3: CASSRSSYNEQFF; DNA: TGTGCCAGCAGCCGGAGCTCCTACAATGAGCAGTTCTTC
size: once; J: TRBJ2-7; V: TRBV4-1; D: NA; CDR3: CASSLAPTYEQYF; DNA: TGCGCCAGCAGCCTCGCTCCCACCTACGAGCAGTACTTC
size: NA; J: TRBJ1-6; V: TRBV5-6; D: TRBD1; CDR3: CASSEGQTGAANSPLHF; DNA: TGTGCCAGCAGCGAGGGTCAGACAGGGGCCGCTAATTCACCCCTCCACTTT
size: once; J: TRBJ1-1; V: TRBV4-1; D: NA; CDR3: CASSQDDTNTEAFF; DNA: TGCGCCAGCAGCCAAGATGACACGAACACTGAAGCTTTCTTT
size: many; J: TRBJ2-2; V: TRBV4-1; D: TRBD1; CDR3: CASSQAQGAVGELFF; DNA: TGCGCCAGCAGCCAAGCACAGGGGGCGGTCGGGGAGCTGTTTTTT
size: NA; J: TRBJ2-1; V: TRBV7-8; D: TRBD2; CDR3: CASSWRGGTYNEQFF; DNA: TGTGCCAGCAGCTGGCGGGGGGGGACCTACAATGAGCAGTTCTTC
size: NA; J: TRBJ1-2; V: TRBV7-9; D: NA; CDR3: CASSPVGDFNYGYTF; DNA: TGTGCCAGCAGCCCCGTCGGGGACTTTAACTATGGCTACACCTTC
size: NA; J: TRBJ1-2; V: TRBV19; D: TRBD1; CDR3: CASSRTGGDLEGYTF; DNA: TGTGCCAGTAGTAGGACAGGGGGCGATCTGGAAGGCTACACCTTC
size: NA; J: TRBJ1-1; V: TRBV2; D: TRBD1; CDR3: CASSGQGFAEAFF; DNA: TGTGCCAGCAGTGGACAGGGTTTTGCTGAAGCTTTCTTT
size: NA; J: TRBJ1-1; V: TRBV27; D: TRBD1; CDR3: CASSLFSVRQGYTEAFF; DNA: TGTGCCAGCAGTTTATTTTCCGTCCGACAGGGATATACTGAAGCTTTCTTT
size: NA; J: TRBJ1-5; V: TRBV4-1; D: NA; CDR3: CASSLGVVNQPQHF; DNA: TGCGCCAGCAGCCTTGGGGTGGTCAATCAGCCCCAGCATTTT
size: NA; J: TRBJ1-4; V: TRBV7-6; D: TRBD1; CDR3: CASSWAGTGVDEKLFF; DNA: TGTGCCAGCAGCTGGGCCGGGACAGGGGTCGATGAAAAACTGTTTTTT
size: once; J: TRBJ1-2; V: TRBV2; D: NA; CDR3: CASSVSSQTF; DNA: TGTGCCAGCAGTGTCTCGTCACAGACCTTC
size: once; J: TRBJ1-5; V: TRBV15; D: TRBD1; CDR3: CATSWDRDYRQPQHF; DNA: TGTGCCACCAGCTGGGACAGGGATTATCGACAGCCCCAGCATTTT
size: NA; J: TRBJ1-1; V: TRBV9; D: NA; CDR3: CASSLQPGANTEAFF; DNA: TGTGCCAGCAGCCTCCAACCTGGAGCGAACACTGAAGCTTTCTTT
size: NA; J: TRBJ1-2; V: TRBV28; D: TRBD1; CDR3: CASNPRQLGQGGYGYTF; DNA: TGTGCCAGCAACCCCAGACAGCTCGGACAGGGTGGCTATGGCTACACCTTC
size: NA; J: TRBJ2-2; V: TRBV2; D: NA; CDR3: CASSVRDPNTGELFF; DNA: TGTGCCAGCAGTGTCAGGGACCCGAACACCGGGGAGCTGTTTTTT
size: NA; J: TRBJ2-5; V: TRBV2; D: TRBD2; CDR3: CASSFIREGETQYF; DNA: TGTGCCAGCAGTTTCATCAGGGAGGGAGAGACCCAGTACTTC
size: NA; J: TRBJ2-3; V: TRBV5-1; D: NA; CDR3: CAITEPSTDTQYF; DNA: TGCGCCATAACAGAACCTAGCACAGATACGCAGTATTTT